One and the same sample provided the 30 T cell receptor beta chains below, sequenced in a study of response to subunit inactivated influenza vaccine. TCRdb fed the RT-PCR reads into MiXCR, producing one record per CDR3 protein. The sample yields about half a million distinct CDR3 sequences, roughly 27% seen once. Specimen: CD4+ T cells sorted from PBMCs, collected roughly 5 days after vaccination. The receptors stem from a man between 50 and 59 years old who received an inactivated influenza vaccine.

The gene calls are TRBV10-3 and TRBJ2-6, with TRBD1 as a possible D gene (5 bases). The CDR3 contains 17 residues. Germline V gene sequence: CDR1 ENHRY, CDR2 SYGVKD. Trimming removed 4 bases at V and 2 bases at J, with 15 bases between. CDR3 residues: CAISGQGMFTGANVLTF. The CDR3 DNA is TGTGCCATCAGTGGGCAGGGAATGTTTACTGGGGCCAACGTCCTGACTTTC.

This chain joins TRBV10-3 and TRBJ2-6; possible D gene TRBD2, 5 bases. The ends were cut back, 2 bases at V and 4 bases at J, with 12 bases in the middle. The germline gives CDR1 ENHRY, CDR2 SYGVKD. The CDR3 spans 16 residues. The DNA of the CDR3 is TGTGCCATCAGTGAGGGGGTAGCGACCGGGGCCAACGTCCTGACTTTC. Translation gives CAISEGVATGANVLTF.

This clonotype was observed a handful of times. The genes are TRBV5-1 and TRBJ2-3, with D possibly TRBD2 on 5 matching bases. V was trimmed by 0 bases and J by 6 bases, leaving 11 bases between them. Germline V gives CDR1 SGHRS, CDR2 YFSETQ. The CDR3 consists of 14 residues. In DNA form, the CDR3 reads TGCGCCAGCAGCTTGGACAGAAGGACTGATACGCAGTATTTT. Its protein is CASSLDRRTDTQYF.

This clonotype was detected many times. V usage is TRBV6-6 and J usage is TRBJ1-2; 8 positions match TRBD1. Germline CDR1 is MNHNY and CDR2 is SVGAGI (reference sequence). The CDR3 is 13 residues long. With V trimmed by 6 bases and J by 4 bases, 4 bases remained unmatched. Written as DNA, the CDR3 is TGTGCCAGCAGCCTGGGACAGGCCTATGGCTACACCTTC. As protein: CASSLGQAYGYTF.

The sample holds one count of this clonotype. V is TRBV12-3 or TRBV12-4 and J is TRBJ2-2, with 7 bases that match TRBD1. With V trimmed by 3 bases and J by 2 bases, 6 bases remained unmatched. This CDR3 region has 16 residues. CDR3 region: CASSLGQFLNTGELFF. The CDR3 nucleotides are TGTGCCAGCAGTTTGGGACAGTTCCTCAACACCGGGGAGCTGTTTTTT.

This clonotype was seen more than once but under ten times. V and J are TRBV11-2 and TRBJ2-1, with D unclear. Germline CDR1 reads SGHAT; CDR2 reads FQNNGV. The length of the CDR3 is 15 residues. Trimming left V 8 bases short and J 2 bases short, with 16 bases between. CDR3 nucleotides: TGTGCCAGCCATACAAACTACCTGACCTACAATGAGCAGTTCTTC. As protein: CASHTNYLTYNEQFF. The full variable domain, with the rest looked up from reference TRBV11-2 and TRBJ2-1, is EAGVAQSPRYKIIEKRQSVAFWCNPISGHATLYWYQQILGQGPKLLIQFQNNGVVDDSQLPKDRFSAERLKGVDSTLKIQPAKLEDSAVYLCASHTNYLTYNEQFFGPGTRLTVL.

Comment on this clonotype: The junction departs from germline at one end; a sequencing error may be responsible. The rearrangement uses TRBV12-3 or TRBV12-4 and TRBJ2-7, with 8 bases identical to TRBD1. The CDR3 runs 17 residues. This CDR3 reads CARSQGTGLLVGYEQYF. CDR3 in DNA: TGTGCCCGCAGCCAAGGGACAGGCCTCCTGGTAGGGTACGAGCAGTACTTC.

CDR3 residues: CATSGVGYNEQFF. The CDR3 region has the DNA TGTGCCACCTCAGGGGTAGGCTACAATGAGCAGTTCTTC. The rearrangement joins TRBV24-1 to TRBJ2-1; a weak D match, TRBD1 (6 bases). V was pared by 9 bases and J by 3 bases, with 11 bases between. CDR1 and CDR2 (germline): KGHDR, SFDVKD. The CDR3 is 13 residues long.

The J gene is TRBJ2-2, the V gene TRBV20-1; D not certain. In germline, CDR1 is DFQATT, CDR2 SNEGSKA (reference sequence). V was trimmed by 3 bases and J by 0 bases, leaving 11 bases between them. The CDR3 length is 15 residues. The CDR3 protein is CSARIGISNTGELFF. DNA for the CDR3: TGCAGTGCTAGGATAGGGATCTCGAACACCGGGGAGCTGTTTTTT.

This sequence joins TRBV12-3 or TRBV12-4 and TRBJ2-6, with D perhaps matching TRBD1 or TRBD2 (5 bases each). CDR3 length: 15 residues. The V and J ends lost 5 bases and 0 bases respectively, with 8 bases between them. The CDR3 nucleotides read TGTGCCAGCAGTCGGGGCCCCTCTGGGGCCAACGTCCTGACTTTC. Translated: CASSRGPSGANVLTF.

The chain couples TRBV6-2 or TRBV6-3 to TRBJ2-7; unclear D gene. With 6 bases removed from V and 2 bases from J, the gap between germline ends came to 14 bases. The CDR3 runs to 14 residues. Per germline, CDR1 MNHEY and CDR2 SVGEGT. The CDR3: CASRMTKSPYEQYF. CDR3 bases: TGTGCCAGCAGGATGACGAAAAGCCCCTACGAGCAGTACTTC.

The chain employs TRBV29-1 and TRBJ2-5; 9 nucleotides agree with TRBD2. Germline V lookup: CDR1 SQVTM, CDR2 ANQGSEA. The J segment lost 2 bases and the V segment lost 5 bases, leaving 9 bases of the junction unmatched. CDR3 length equals 15 residues. Written as DNA, the CDR3 is TGCAGCGTTCGACCTTTAGCGGGGGTGCAAGAGACCCAGTACTTC. As protein: CSVRPLAGVQETQYF.

This clonotype was detected only a few times. This chain uses TRBV20-1 with TRBJ2-1; D unclear. The germline V gene has CDR1 DFQATT and CDR2 SNEGSKA (reference sequence). V was trimmed by 1 base and J by 6 bases, leaving 13 bases between them. The CDR3 has 14 residues. This CDR3 is CSARVGNIRNEQFF. The CDR3 nucleotides are TGCAGTGCTAGAGTCGGCAATATCCGCAATGAGCAGTTCTTC.

This clonotype was counted a few times. The V and J genes are TRBV3-1 and TRBJ2-2; D is ambiguous. This CDR3 is built from 15 residues. Trimming stripped 1 base from V and 2 bases from J, with 8 bases between. CDR1 is LGHDT and CDR2 is YNNKEL in the germline V gene (reference sequence). The CDR3 region is CASSQANRNTGELFF. The DNA of the CDR3 is TGTGCCAGCAGCCAAGCGAACAGAAACACCGGGGAGCTGTTTTTT.

J is TRBJ2-2 and V is TRBV20-1; D perhaps matches TRBD1 (5 bases). V lost 7 bases and J lost 0, with 12 bases in between. The CDR3 spans 14 residues. Germline V CDR1 and CDR2: DFQATT, SNEGSKA (reference sequence). CDR3 DNA sequence: TGCAGTGTGCAGGGCATAGCGAACACCGGGGAGCTGTTTTTT. As protein: CSVQGIANTGELFF.

This clonotype was seen ten or more times. The V gene is TRBV14, the J gene TRBJ2-3; no clear D. Trimming took 0 bases from V and 0 from J, leaving 13 bases between them. The CDR3 has 17 residues. Germline-derived CDR1 and CDR2 are SGHDN and FVKESK. As DNA, the CDR3 is TGTGCCAGCAGCCAAGATCTCAGCGTGGCTAGCACAGATACGCAGTATTTT. It yields the protein CASSQDLSVASTDTQYF.

The chain uses TRBV7-3 and TRBJ2-7, with TRBD2 matching 7 bases. This CDR3 has 14 residues. Per germline, CDR1 SGHTA and CDR2 FQGTGA. The V segment lost 5 bases and the J segment 1 base; nucleotides outside the gene matches: 5. CDR3 bases: TGTGCCAGCAGCCCCGCTAGCGGTTCCTACGAGCAGTACTTC. Its protein is CASSPASGSYEQYF.

This chain links TRBV29-1 with TRBJ2-7; tentative D call: TRBD1 (6 bases). The CDR3 contains 14 residues. The germline gives CDR1 SQVTM, CDR2 ANQGSEA. V was trimmed by 0 bases and J by 5 bases, leaving 14 bases between them. The DNA for the CDR3 is TGCAGCGTTGAAGATCGAACAGGGCTCCACGAGCAGTACTTC. It translates to CSVEDRTGLHEQYF.

This chain joins TRBV11-2 and TRBJ2-3, with TRBD1 matching over 7 bases. Germline lookup yields CDR1 SGHAT and CDR2 FQNNGV. Trimming cost V 2 bases and J 2 bases; bases outside gene matches: 4. The CDR3 is made up of 15 amino acids. The DNA for the CDR3 is TGTGCCAGCAGCTTATTAGGGGGCCTCACAGATACGCAGTATTTT. Translated, it gives CASSLLGGLTDTQYF.

The rearrangement uses TRBV18 and TRBJ2-7, with D perhaps assigned TRBD1 or TRBD2 (6 bases each). With 3 bases removed from V and 5 bases from J, the gap between germline ends came to 14 bases. The CDR3 has 14 residues. CDR1 KGHSH and CDR2 LQKENI come from the germline V gene. This CDR3 reads CASSPGTRGDEQYF. The CDR3 region has the DNA TGTGCCAGCTCACCGGGGACAAGGGGGGACGAGCAGTACTTC.

The rearrangement uses TRBV12-3 or TRBV12-4 and TRBJ2-5; tentatively, D is TRBD1 or TRBD2 (5 bases each). The CDR3 has 14 residues. Trimming pared 1 base from V and 7 bases from J, leaving 13 bases between. The CDR3 region is CASSLGLNGATQYF. CDR3 bases: TGTGCCAGCAGTTTAGGCCTTAACGGGGCGACCCAGTACTTC.

This chain connects TRBV3-1 to TRBJ1-6, with no clear D. V was shortened by 5 bases and J by 7 bases, with 12 bases between the two germline ends. Germline CDR1 and CDR2: LGHDT and YNNKEL (reference sequence). The CDR3 is 14 residues long. The CDR3 protein is CASSYTRRNSPLHF. CDR3 in DNA: TGTGCCAGCAGCTACACAAGGAGGAATTCACCCCTCCACTTT.

A few counts support this clonotype. V is TRBV6-2 or TRBV6-3 and J is TRBJ1-1; D gene unclear. Trimming removed 2 bases from V and 0 bases from J, with 7 bases in between. This CDR3 contains 14 residues. Germline assignment: CDR1 MNHEY and CDR2 SVGEGT. The CDR3 protein is CASSYAGMNTEAFF. Written as DNA, the CDR3 is TGTGCCAGCAGTTACGCGGGGATGAACACTGAAGCTTTCTTT.

The chain joins TRBV29-1 to TRBJ1-3, with TRBD1 matching 7 bases. In germline, CDR1 is SQVTM, CDR2 ANQGSEA. Unmatched junction bases numbered 7, after V lost 7 bases and J lost 4 bases. The CDR3 length is 13 residues. CDR3 sequence reads: CSARGAGGNTIYF. The CDR3 nucleotides are TGCAGCGCCAGGGGGGCAGGAGGAAACACCATATATTTT. Combining the CDR3 with reference TRBV29-1 and TRBJ1-3 gives the whole variable domain SAVISQKPSRDICQRGTSLTIQCQVDSQVTMMFWYRQQPGQSLTLIATANQGSEATYESGFVIDKFPISRPNLTFSTLTVSNMSPEDSSIYLCSARGAGGNTIYFGEGSWLTVV.

Only a few counts were recorded for this clonotype. The chain recombines TRBV7-9 with TRBJ2-5; no firm D call. Germline values: CDR1 SEHNR, CDR2 FQNEAQ (reference sequence). The length of the CDR3 is 15 residues. V gave up 1 base and J gave up 4 bases, with 13 bases separating them. Here the CDR3 DNA reads TGTGCCAGCAGCTTAGTTGGCAGGCTAGGAGAGACCCAGTACTTC. As protein: CASSLVGRLGETQYF.

This clonotype was counted only a few times. This sequence joins TRBV6-1 and TRBJ1-5, with D possibly matching TRBD1 (5 bases). The germline gives CDR1 MNHNS, CDR2 SASEGT. Trimming pared 5 bases from V and 2 bases from J, leaving 22 bases between. The CDR3 is 18 amino acids. The CDR3 nucleotides read TGTGCCAGCAGTCTAGGCCCACCTTTGGGGCTGGGCAATCAGCCCCAGCATTTT. Translated: CASSLGPPLGLGNQPQHF.

This clonotype occurred a few times. This sequence joins TRBV27 and TRBJ2-5; TRBD1 agrees at 11 bases. The CDR3 runs to 16 residues. V gave up 5 bases and J gave up 5 bases; unmatched junction bases: 10. The germline CDR1 and CDR2 sequences are MNHEY and SMNVEV (reference sequence). CDR3 sequence (DNA): TGTGCCAGCAGTAGTTCCGGGACAGGGGGTTTTGAGACCCAGTACTTC. Translated, it gives CASSSSGTGGFETQYF.

The rearrangement uses TRBV28 and TRBJ2-1, with 10 bases identical to TRBD2. The V gene end was trimmed by 2 bases and the J gene end by 4 bases; junction bases not matched to a gene: 8. Germline loops: CDR1 MDHEN, CDR2 SYDVKM. The CDR3 sequence is 17 residues long. For the CDR3, the DNA is TGTGCCAGCAGTTTAGCGTCAGGACTAGCGGCTTACAATGAGCAGTTCTTC. Residues: CASSLASGLAAYNEQFF.

This clonotype was counted a few times. The chain carries TRBV29-1 and TRBJ1-5; perhaps TRBD1 as D (5 bases). CDR1 is SQVTM, CDR2 ANQGSEA, per germline. The CDR3 is 14 amino acids. With 8 bases removed from V and 2 bases from J, the gap between germline ends came to 16 bases. As DNA, the CDR3 is TGCAGCATTCGGGACGGGACCGGCAATCAGCCCCAGCATTTT. It is translated as CSIRDGTGNQPQHF.

The V gene is TRBV10-3, the J gene TRBJ2-3, with D unresolved. With 2 bases removed from V and 3 bases from J, the gap between germline ends came to 6 bases. Looked up from germline, CDR1 is ENHRY and CDR2 is SYGVKD. There are 13 residues in the CDR3. CDR3 bases: TGTGCCATCAGTGAGGTGCGTACAGATACGCAGTATTTT. Residues: CAISEVRTDTQYF.